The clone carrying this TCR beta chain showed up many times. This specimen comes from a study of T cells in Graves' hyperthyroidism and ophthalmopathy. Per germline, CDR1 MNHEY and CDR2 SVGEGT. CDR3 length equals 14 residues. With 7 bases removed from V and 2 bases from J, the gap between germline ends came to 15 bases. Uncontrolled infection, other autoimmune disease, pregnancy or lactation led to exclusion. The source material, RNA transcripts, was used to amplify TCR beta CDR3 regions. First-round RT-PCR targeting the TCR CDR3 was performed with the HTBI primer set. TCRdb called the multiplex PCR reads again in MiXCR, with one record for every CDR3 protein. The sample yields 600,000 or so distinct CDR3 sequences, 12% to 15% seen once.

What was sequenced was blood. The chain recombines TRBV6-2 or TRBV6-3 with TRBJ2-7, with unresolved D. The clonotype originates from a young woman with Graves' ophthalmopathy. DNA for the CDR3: TGTGCCAGCAATCTTATCTGGGGAACCTACGAGCAGTACTTC. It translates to CASNLIWGTYEQYF.